This TCR beta chain was identified during a study of spatial heterogeneity in lung cancer. V lost 5 bases and J 0 bases, leaving 10 bases between the germline ends. Germline V gene sequence: CDR1 SGDLS, CDR2 YYNGEE. There are 14 residues in the CDR3. Documented time point: blood at routine non-recurrence follow-up after resection. From tumor, nontumor lung or frozen PBMC, whole RNA was taken unsorted for sequencing. TCRdb itself ran the 5' RACE reads through MiXCR, one entry per CDR3 protein. The data contain around 110,000 distinct CDR3 sequences, over 9% of them singletons. With respect to this clonotype: What it binds is not known.

Study results and caveats: Ubiquitous expanded tumor TCRs were observed in blood more at resection than follow-up.

The sequencing used PBMCs, collected at follow-up. This clonotype originated in a male donor with early-stage non-small cell lung cancer. V and J are TRBV9 and TRBJ2-3, with a tentative D call TRBD2 (6 bases). The CDR3 DNA follows: TGTGCCAGCAGGAAAGGGACTAGCACAGATACGCAGTATTTT. It specifies CASRKGTSTDTQYF.